The TCR beta chain described here comes from a study of shared clonotypes between healthy human individuals. Overall study: CD4 naive cells filled three plates per donor, CD4 memory three, CD8 naive two and CD8 memory one.

Repertoires were generated with immunoSEQ multiplex PCR, while TCRdb's copy carries only in-frame clones and drops some. Among more than 2 million clones listed, 90% to 95% were seen once. Study conclusions and caveats: Naive CD4 clonotype sharing across a handful of donors was about 5%. Limitation of the genetic and exposure-history diversity represented came from the few donors.

This clone was detected only once. Antigen: not known. Looked up from germline, CDR1 is SGHAT and CDR2 is FQNNGV. V shed 5 bases and J shed 7 bases, with 17 bases lying between them. The CDR3 is 15 residues long. The source material was naive CD4+ T cells sorted from blood. Subset: CD45RA+ positively selected. This clonotype was sampled from a young man in good health. The chain couples TRBV11-2 to TRBJ1-4; the D gene is possibly TRBD1 (5 bases). In DNA, the CDR3 is TGTGCCAGCAGCCCCGCCGGGCAGGGAGGTGAAAAACTGTTTTTT. It specifies CASSPAGQGGEKLFF.